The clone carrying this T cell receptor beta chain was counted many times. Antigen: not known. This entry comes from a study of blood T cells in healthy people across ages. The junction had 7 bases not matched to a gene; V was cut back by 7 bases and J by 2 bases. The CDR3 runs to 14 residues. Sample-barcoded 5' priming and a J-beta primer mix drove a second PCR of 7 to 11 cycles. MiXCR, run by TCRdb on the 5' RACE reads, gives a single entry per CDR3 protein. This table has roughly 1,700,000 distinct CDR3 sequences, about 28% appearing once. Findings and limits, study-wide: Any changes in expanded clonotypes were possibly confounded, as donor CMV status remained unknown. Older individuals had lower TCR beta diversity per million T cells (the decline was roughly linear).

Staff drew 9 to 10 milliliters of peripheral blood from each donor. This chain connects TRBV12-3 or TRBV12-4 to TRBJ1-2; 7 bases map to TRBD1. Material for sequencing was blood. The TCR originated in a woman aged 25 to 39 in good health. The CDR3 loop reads CASTETGRNYGYTF. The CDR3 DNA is TGTGCCAGCACCGAGACAGGGCGGAACTATGGCTACACCTTC.